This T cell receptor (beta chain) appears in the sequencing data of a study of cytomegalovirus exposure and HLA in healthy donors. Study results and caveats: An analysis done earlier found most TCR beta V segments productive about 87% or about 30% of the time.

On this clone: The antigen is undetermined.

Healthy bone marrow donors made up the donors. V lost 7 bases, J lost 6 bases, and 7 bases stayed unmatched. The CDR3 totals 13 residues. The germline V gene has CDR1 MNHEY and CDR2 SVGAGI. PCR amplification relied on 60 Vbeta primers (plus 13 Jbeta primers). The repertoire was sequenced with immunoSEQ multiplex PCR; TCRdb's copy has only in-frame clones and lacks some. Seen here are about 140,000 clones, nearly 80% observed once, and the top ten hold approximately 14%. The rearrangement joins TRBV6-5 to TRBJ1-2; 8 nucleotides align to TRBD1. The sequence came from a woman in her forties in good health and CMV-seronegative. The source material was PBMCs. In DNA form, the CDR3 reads TGTGCCAGCACCGAGGGACAGGCAAATGGCTACACCTTC. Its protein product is CASTEGQANGYTF.